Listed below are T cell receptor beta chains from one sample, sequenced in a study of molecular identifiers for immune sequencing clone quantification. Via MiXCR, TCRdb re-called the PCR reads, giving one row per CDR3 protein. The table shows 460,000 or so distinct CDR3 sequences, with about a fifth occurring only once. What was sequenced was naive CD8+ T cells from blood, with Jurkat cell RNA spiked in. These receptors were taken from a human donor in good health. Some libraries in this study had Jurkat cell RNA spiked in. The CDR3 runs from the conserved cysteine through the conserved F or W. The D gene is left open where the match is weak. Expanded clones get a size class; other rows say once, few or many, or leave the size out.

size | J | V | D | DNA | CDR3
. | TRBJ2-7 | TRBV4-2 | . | TGTGCCAGCAGCCGAGTCGGGGGCTACGAGCAGTACTTC | CASSRVGGYEQYF
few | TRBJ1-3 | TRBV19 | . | TGTGCCAGTAGTACTCACTGGGGGCCTGGAAACACCATATATTTT | CASSTHWGPGNTIYF
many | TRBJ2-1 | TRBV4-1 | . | TGCGCCAGCAGCCACTGGGCTAGCTCCTACAATGAGCAGTTCTTC | CASSHWASSYNEQFF
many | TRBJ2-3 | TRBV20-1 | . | TGCAGTGCTAGAGATGTTTTGGGGGGCAGGGGCACAGATACGCAGTATTTT | CSARDVLGGRGTDTQYF
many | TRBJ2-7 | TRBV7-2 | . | TGTGCCAGCAGCATGGGACGGGGCTACGAGCAGTACTTC | CASSMGRGYEQYF
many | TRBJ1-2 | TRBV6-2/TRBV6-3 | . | TGTGCCAGCAGTCGCCCCTCGACGGTAGCGAGGAGCGTAATCTATGGCTACACCTTC | CASSRPSTVARSVIYGYTF
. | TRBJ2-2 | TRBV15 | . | TGTGCCACCGGACAGATCAACGCCGGGGAGCTGTTTTTT | CATGQINAGELFF
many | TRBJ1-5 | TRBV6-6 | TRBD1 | TGTGCCACCTCTAACAGGGGCGGCGATCAGCCCCAGCATTTT | CATSNRGGDQPQHF
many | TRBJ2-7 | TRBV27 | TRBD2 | TGTGCCAGCAGTGAGCGGGGGGCGCGGGAGCAGTACTTC | CASSERGAREQYF
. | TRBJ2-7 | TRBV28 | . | TGTGCCAGCAGCAACAGGGCTCCGGGCGAGCAGTACTTC | CASSNRAPGEQYF
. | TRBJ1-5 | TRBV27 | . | TGTGCCGGCAGTGCGGTTATTTCCAATCGGCCCCAGCATTTT | CAGSAVISNRPQHF
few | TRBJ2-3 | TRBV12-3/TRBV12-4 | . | TGTGCCAGCAGTCATCTGAGCACAGATGCGCAGTATTTT | CASSHLSTDAQYF
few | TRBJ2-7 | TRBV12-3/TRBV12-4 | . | TGTGCCAGCAGTTATAAGGACAGTCTGTCCTACGAGCAGTACTTC | CASSYKDSLSYEQYF
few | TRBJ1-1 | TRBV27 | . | TGTGCCAGCAGCCCCACGCGACTGAACACTGAAGCTTTCTTT | CASSPTRLNTEAFF
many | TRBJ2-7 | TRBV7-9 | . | TGTGCCAGCAGCTTAGAAGTCTACGAGCAGTACTTC | CASSLEVYEQYF
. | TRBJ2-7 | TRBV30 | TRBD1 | TGTGCCTGGAGTACAGGGGGTGGCGAGCAGTACTTC | CAWSTGGGEQYF
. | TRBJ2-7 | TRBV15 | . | TGTGCCACCAGCAGAGGAACAGCCTTGGGCTGCGAGCAGTACTTC | CATSRGTALGCEQYF
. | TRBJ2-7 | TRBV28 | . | TGTGCCAGCCTTAAAGACAGTTACGAGCAGTACTTC | CASLKDSYEQYF
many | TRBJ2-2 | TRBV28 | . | TGTGCCAGCAGTTTAGGCCCAGGCGAGGGGGAGCTGTTTTTT | CASSLGPGEGELFF
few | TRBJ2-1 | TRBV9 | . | TGTGCCAGCAGCGTAATGGCAGGTCCGACATGGGACAATGAGCAGTTCTTC | CASSVMAGPTWDNEQFF
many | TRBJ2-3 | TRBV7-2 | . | TGTGCCAGCAGCTTAGCTTTGGGGGGTGGTAGAGATACGCAGTATTTT | CASSLALGGGRDTQYF
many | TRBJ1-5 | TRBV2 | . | TGTGCCAGCAGAGTATCCACAGGTTTTCGTCAGCCCCAGCATTTT | CASRVSTGFRQPQHF
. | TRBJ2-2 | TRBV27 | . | TGTGCCAGCAGTGCCGGGTACACCGGGGAGCTGTTTTTT | CASSAGYTGELFF
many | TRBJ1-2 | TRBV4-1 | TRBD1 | TGCGCCAGCAGCCCGCCGGGGACAGGGCCCCCGGGCTATGGCTACACCTTC | CASSPPGTGPPGYGYTF
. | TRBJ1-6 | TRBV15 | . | TGTGCCACCAGCAGAGATATGGCAGGAGGTAATTCACCCCTCCACTTT | CATSRDMAGGNSPLHF
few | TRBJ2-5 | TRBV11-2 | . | TGTGCCAGCAGCTTAGATTGGTCAGGGGCGGAGACCCAGTACTTC | CASSLDWSGAETQYF
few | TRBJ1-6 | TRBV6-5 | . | TGTGCCAGCAGTTACTCGCCTAGGTACTCCTATAATTCACCCCTCCACTTT | CASSYSPRYSYNSPLHF
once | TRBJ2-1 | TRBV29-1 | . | TGCAGCGTTGAGTTCACAGGGAGCAATGAGCAGTTCTTC | CSVEFTGSNEQFF
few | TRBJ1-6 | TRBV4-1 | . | TGCGCCAGCAGCCAATTACAGGGAAATTCACCCCTCCACTTT | CASSQLQGNSPLHF
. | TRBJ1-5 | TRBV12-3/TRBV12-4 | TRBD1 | TGTGCCAGCAGTTTAGCGGGACAGTTTTATAGCAATCAGCCCCAGCATTTT | CASSLAGQFYSNQPQHF
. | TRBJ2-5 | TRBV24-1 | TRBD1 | TGTGCCACCAGTGAGTCCGGACAGGGGATATTAGGAGAGACCCAGTACTTC | CATSESGQGILGETQYF
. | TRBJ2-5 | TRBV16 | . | TGTGCCAGCAGCCAATTGGAAGAGACCCAGTACTTC | CASSQLEETQYF
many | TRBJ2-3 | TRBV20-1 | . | TGCAGTGCGGATACAGCCAGCACAGATACGCAGTATTTT | CSADTASTDTQYF
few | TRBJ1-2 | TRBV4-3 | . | TGCGCCAGCAGCCAAGATCAGAGAAACTATGGCTACACCTTC | CASSQDQRNYGYTF
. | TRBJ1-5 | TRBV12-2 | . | TGTGCAAGTCGCTTGAGTTTGATCGAGCCCCAGCATTTT | CASRLSLIEPQHF
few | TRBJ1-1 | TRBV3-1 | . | TGTGCCAGCAGCCTCCTCGCAGGGGCATCTTTCTTT | CASSLLAGASFF
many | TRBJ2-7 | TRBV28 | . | TGTGCCAGCAGTCAGACGAGCTCCTACGAGCAGTACTTC | CASSQTSSYEQYF
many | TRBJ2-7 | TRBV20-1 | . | TGCAGTGCTAGAGATGTCACATATGCCTACGAGCAGTACTTC | CSARDVTYAYEQYF
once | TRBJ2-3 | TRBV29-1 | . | TGCAGCGTTGACGGGACACTTAAGTTCTCTAGCACAGATACGCAGTATTTT | CSVDGTLKFSSTDTQYF
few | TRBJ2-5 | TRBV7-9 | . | TGTGCCAGCAGCTCCGACACCCACCAAGAGACCCAGTACTTC | CASSSDTHQETQYF
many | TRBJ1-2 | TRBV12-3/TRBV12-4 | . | TGTGCCAGCAGTTTAACCACAGGAATTTTTAACTATGGCTACACCTTC | CASSLTTGIFNYGYTF
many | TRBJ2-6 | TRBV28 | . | TGTGCCAGCAGTCGTTTATTGACGAAAACGGGCAACGTCCTGACTTTC | CASSRLLTKTGNVLTF
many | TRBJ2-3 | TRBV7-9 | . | TGTGCCAGCAGCTTAGTAACATCCGCCACAGATACGCAGTATTTT | CASSLVTSATDTQYF
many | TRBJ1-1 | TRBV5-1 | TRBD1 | TGCGCCAGCAGCGGGGGACAGGAGAACACTGAAGCTTTCTTT | CASSGGQENTEAFF
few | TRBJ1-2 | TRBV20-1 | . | TGCAGTGCCGCCGGACAAGAGTCTAACTATGGCTACACCTTC | CSAAGQESNYGYTF